This T cell receptor (beta chain) was identified during a study of early T cells in non-severe SARS-CoV-2 infection. Background on the study: Sequencing targeted bulk RNA from unsorted whole blood, leaving chains unpaired. Study results and caveats: VDJdb-based matching was biased toward anti-spike CD8 responses and missed private and CD4 specificities.

Individual cDNA molecules were tagged with unique molecular identifiers. A single record per CDR3 protein comes from TCRdb applying MiXCR to the 5' RACE reads. The sample has 95,000 to 120,000 distinct CDR3 sequences, about 12% seen once; the top ten hold less than 3.5%. This clonotype was observed many times. Its target is unknown. This CDR3 has 16 amino acids. V lost 0 bases to trimming and J lost 10 bases; unmatched junction nucleotides: 8. The germline V gene has CDR1 MRHNA and CDR2 SNTAGT. Material: whole blood. The chain is built from TRBV6-4 and TRBJ2-1; 11 nucleotides match TRBD2. The sequence was obtained from an adult who was a healthcare worker with PCR-confirmed SARS-CoV-2 infection or an uninfected control (not recorded which). The CDR3 spells CASSDSIAGGPREQFF. Here the CDR3 DNA reads TGTGCCAGCAGTGACTCGATAGCGGGAGGGCCCCGGGAGCAGTTCTTC.